Shown below are 21 T cell receptor beta chains from a single sample sequenced in a study of T cell changes during pregnancy in multiple sclerosis. Produced via immunoSEQ multiplex PCR; TCRdb's table is partial and in-frame only. The sample carries about 69,000 clones, about 85% recorded once. The sequencing here drew on peripheral blood, taken before pregnancy. Receptor source: a female donor with multiple sclerosis, enrolled in a pregnancy study.

The rearrangement links TRBV23-1 to TRBJ2-3; 9 bases line up with TRBD1. TRBV23-1 is filed as an ORF, its function uncertain. V was clipped by 2 bases and J by 6 bases; unmatched bases: 6. This CDR3 spans 15 amino acids. The DNA of the CDR3 is TGCGCCAGCAGTCAAGGGGGACAGGGCATCGATACGCAGTATTTT. This encodes CASSQGGQGIDTQYF.

This sequence joins TRBV18 and TRBJ1-3; D gene ambiguous. This CDR3 region has 14 residues. Germline CDR1 and CDR2: KGHSH and LQKENI. V lost 0 bases, J lost 1 base, and 4 bases lay in between. Here the CDR3 reads CASSPPRSGNTIYF. For the CDR3, the DNA is TGTGCCAGCTCACCACCCCGGTCTGGAAACACCATATATTTT. Using reference TRBV18 and TRBJ1-3 for the parts outside the CDR3, the full variable domain is NAGVMQNPRHLVRRRGQEARLRCSPMKGHSHVYWYRQLPEEGLKFMVYLQKENIIDESGMPKERFSAEFPKEGPSILRIQQVVRGDSAAYFCASSPPRSGNTIYFGEGSWLTVV.

V is TRBV7-9 and J is TRBJ2-7; TRBD2 aligns across 8 bases. CDR3 length equals 18 residues. The germline gives CDR1 SEHNR, CDR2 FQNEAQ (reference sequence). Unmatched junction bases numbered 20, after V lost 7 bases and J lost 3 bases. CDR3 nucleotides: TGTGCCAGCACACGGAGGAAGGAGGCGGGGGGCGATAACTACGAGCAGTACTTC. Encoded protein: CASTRRKEAGGDNYEQYF.

This clone showed up just once. V and J are TRBV5-1 and TRBJ1-2; the match to TRBD1 covers 7 bases. The CDR3 covers 16 residues. V lost 4 bases and J lost 4; bases outside the gene matches: 13. Germline V gene lookup returns CDR1 SGHRS and CDR2 YFSETQ. Written as DNA, the CDR3 is TGCGCCAGCAGCCCCGGAGGGGGTCAGGGGGTCTATGGCTACACCTTC. Encoded protein: CASSPGGGQGVYGYTF.

V gene TRBV20-1 combines with J gene TRBJ1-1, with a tentative D call TRBD1 (6 bases). V was clipped by 5 bases and J by 5 bases, with 9 bases between them. The length of the CDR3 is 11 residues. Germline V lookup: CDR1 DFQATT, CDR2 SNEGSKA (reference sequence). The CDR3 bases are TGCAGTGCTGCGCAGGGGACTGAAGCTTTCTTT. Encoded protein: CSAAQGTEAFF.

V usage is TRBV5-8 and J usage is TRBJ1-4, with D uncertain. Between the trimmed V and J ends, which lost 0 bases and 0 bases, there was a span of 9 bases. There are 16 residues in the CDR3. Germline V gene lookup returns CDR1 SGHTS and CDR2 YDEGEE. The DNA of the CDR3 is TGTGCCAGCAGCTTGGGTGCCGGTACAACTAATGAAAAACTGTTTTTT. Its protein product is CASSLGAGTTNEKLFF.

CDR3 coding DNA: TGTGCCAGCAGTGAATCGAGGAGGGGTAATCAGCCCCAGCATTTT. Encoded protein: CASSESRRGNQPQHF. The rearrangement joins TRBV6-1 to TRBJ1-5; D possibly corresponds to TRBD1 (5 bases). The CDR3 runs to 15 residues. Germline lookup yields CDR1 MNHNS and CDR2 SASEGT. V lost 2 bases and J lost 4, with 12 bases in between.

The chain employs TRBV2 and TRBJ2-3, with 7 bases aligning to TRBD2. The CDR3 is 14 residues long. In germline, CDR1 is SNHLY, CDR2 FYNNEI. Trimming took 5 bases from V and 2 from J; bases not matched to a gene: 4. This CDR3 reads CASSLREYTDTQYF. The CDR3 region has the DNA TGTGCCAGCAGTCTGCGGGAGTACACAGATACGCAGTATTTT.

The rearrangement uses TRBV14 and TRBJ1-1; a possible D gene is TRBD1 (5 bases). From germline, CDR1 is SGHDN and CDR2 FVKESK. This CDR3 region has 13 residues. Trimming removed 4 bases at V and 4 bases at J, with 10 bases between. The CDR3 sequence: CASSPEGITEAFF. The CDR3 nucleotides read TGTGCCAGCAGCCCGGAGGGGATCACTGAAGCTTTCTTT. Full variable domain (remainder filled in from reference TRBV14 and TRBJ1-1): EAGVTQFPSHSVIEKGQTVTLRCDPISGHDNLYWYRRVMGKEIKFLLHFVKESKQDESGMPNNRFLAERTGGTYSTLKVQPAELEDSGVYFCASSPEGITEAFFGQGTRLTVV.

This chain joins TRBV7-8 and TRBJ2-2; 12 bases are shared with TRBD2. Germline V lookup: CDR1 SGHVS, CDR2 FQNEAQ. The J segment lost 3 bases and the V segment lost 5 bases, leaving 4 bases of the junction unmatched. The CDR3 runs to 16 residues. CDR3 sequence (DNA): TGTGCCAGCAGCCTCCGACTAGCGGGGGACACCGGGGAGCTGTTTTTT. Translation: CASSLRLAGDTGELFF.

This clone was seen a single time. This chain uses TRBV27 with TRBJ2-4; a possible D gene is TRBD2 (5 bases). In germline, CDR1 is MNHEY, CDR2 SMNVEV (reference sequence). CDR3 length equals 15 residues. V shed 5 bases and J shed 6 bases, with 17 bases lying between them. The CDR3 region is CASSREGGEGNIQYF. The CDR3 DNA reads as TGTGCCAGCAGTAGGGAAGGAGGAGAAGGAAACATTCAGTACTTC.

The chain combines TRBV6-1 with TRBJ2-2, with a weak D call TRBD1 (6 bases). Germline CDR1 MNHNS, CDR2 SASEGT. Trimming took off 11 bases at V and 1 base at J, with 11 bases between the two ends. The CDR3 sequence is 13 residues long. The CDR3 nucleotides are TGTGCCTTACGACAGGTGAACACCGGGGAGCTGTTTTTT. Amino acid sequence: CALRQVNTGELFF.

CDR3 sequence (DNA): TGTGCCAGCAGCTGGGGACAGTACTATGGCTACACCTTC. Protein: CASSWGQYYGYTF. The chain joins TRBV7-2 to TRBJ1-2; 7 bases match TRBD1. The germline V gene encodes CDR1 SGHTA and CDR2 FQGNSA. The J segment lost 3 bases and the V segment lost 4 bases, leaving 2 bases of the junction unmatched. CDR3 size: 13 residues.

The chain combines TRBV7-8 with TRBJ1-5, with D perhaps matching TRBD1 (6 bases). V lost 0 bases to trimming and J lost 5 bases, with 23 bases between them. There are 19 residues in the CDR3. Germline CDR1 is SGHVS and CDR2 is FQNEAQ. The CDR3 bases are TGTGCCAGCAGCTTAGCGATTTTTATCAAGACAGGTAATGATCAGCCCCAGCATTTT. It is translated as CASSLAIFIKTGNDQPQHF. Based on the CDR3 plus reference TRBV7-8 and TRBJ1-5, the full variable domain is GAGVSQSPRYKVAKRGQDVALRCDPISGHVSLFWYQQALGQGPEFLTYFQNEAQLDKSGLPSDRFFAERPEGSVSTLKIQRTQQEDSAVYLCASSLAIFIKTGNDQPQHFGDGTRLSIL.

In this sample, this clone turned up once. The CDR3 nucleotides are TGTGCCTCTAGCGGGGGAGGCTACGAGCAGTACTTC. It is translated as CASSGGGYEQYF. This chain connects TRBV6-5 to TRBJ2-7; 10 bases match TRBD2. CDR1 and CDR2 (germline): MNHEY, SVGAGI. Unmatched junction bases numbered 4, after V lost 11 bases and J lost 3 bases. The CDR3 extends over 12 amino acids.

This chain connects TRBV7-9 to TRBJ1-1, with a tentative D call TRBD1 (6 bases). Per the germline V gene, CDR1 is SEHNR and CDR2 is FQNEAQ (reference sequence). The CDR3 contains 11 residues. Trimming took off 10 bases at V and 7 bases at J, with 13 bases between the two ends. Here the CDR3 DNA reads TGTGCCACCCAGGGGACCATTGAAGCTTTCTTT. Its translation is CATQGTIEAFF.

The chain has TRBV28 and TRBJ1-5; a possible D gene is TRBD1 (5 bases). This CDR3 has 19 amino acids. The germline V gene has CDR1 MDHEN and CDR2 SYDVKM. The ends were cut back, 3 bases at V and 4 bases at J, with 25 bases in the middle. In nucleotides, the CDR3 is TGTGCCAGCAGTTTTTTTTATGTGGCTAACCAGGGTCCAAATCAGCCCCAGCATTTT. Amino acid sequence: CASSFFYVANQGPNQPQHF.

This clone appeared once. The V gene is TRBV19, the J gene TRBJ2-5, with 12 bases aligning to TRBD1. The CDR3 has 13 residues. Germline CDR1 LNHDA, CDR2 SQIVND (reference sequence). V lost 5 bases, J lost 5 bases, and 0 bases stayed unmatched. The CDR3: CASSGTGGETQYF. The CDR3 region has the DNA TGTGCCAGTAGTGGGACAGGGGGCGAGACCCAGTACTTC.

This clone appeared a single time. This sequence joins TRBV7-9 and TRBJ2-1; 15 bases align to TRBD2. The ends lost 4 bases at V and 8 bases at J; junction bases unmatched: 15. The CDR3 covers 19 residues. The V gene's germline CDR1 is SEHNR and CDR2 FQNEAQ (reference sequence). The CDR3 DNA reads as TGTGCCAGCAGCTCCCGGACTTGGGGACTAGCGGGAGGTTTCGATGAGCAGTTCTTC. Its translation is CASSSRTWGLAGGFDEQFF.

A word on this clone: A junction boundary mismatches the germline segment, possibly from a read error. This sequence joins TRBV19 and TRBJ1-1, with D uncertain. Germline CDR1 and CDR2: LNHDA and SQIVND (reference sequence). The CDR3 loop spans 12 amino acids. The CDR3 loop is CGTVGLRGEAFF. CDR3 nucleotides: TGCGGCACCGTCGGCCTGCGGGGTGAAGCTTTCTTT.

The chain has TRBV12-5 and TRBJ2-1, with 10 bases matching TRBD2. Trimming at V came to 7 bases and at J to 7 bases, leaving 10 bases not matched to a gene. The CDR3 consists of 15 residues. The V gene's germline CDR1 is LGHNT and CDR2 FRNRAP. Here the CDR3 DNA reads TGTGCTAGTGCCCTTAGCGGGGGGAGGGAAAATGAGCAGTTCTTC. This sequence encodes CASALSGGRENEQFF.